These 24 T cell receptor beta chains were sequenced from one sample in a study of T cells in Graves' hyperthyroidism and ophthalmopathy. Regions amplified from RNA transcripts were the TCR beta CDR3 regions. HTBI primers were the set used in a first-round RT-PCR of the TCR CDR3. Each CDR3 protein is one row after TCRdb ran MiXCR on the multiplex PCR reads. The table includes roughly 99,000 distinct CDR3 sequences, 16% detected once. Sequencing used blood. The receptors here all came from a woman aged 50 to 65 with Graves' hyperthyroidism.

The sample holds many counts of this clonotype. J is TRBJ1-2 and V is TRBV5-1; no firm D call. This CDR3 region has 12 residues. V shed 4 bases and J shed 6 bases, with 10 bases lying between them. Germline V gene sequence: CDR1 SGHRS, CDR2 YFSETQ. This CDR3 reads CASSRYTDGYTF. CDR3 in DNA: TGCGCCAGCAGCAGATACACAGATGGCTACACCTTC.

The chain recombines TRBV18 with TRBJ2-1; D perhaps matches TRBD2 (6 bases). In germline, CDR1 is KGHSH, CDR2 LQKENI. This CDR3 comprises 15 residues. The V gene lost 2 bases and the J gene lost 0 bases, with 8 bases spanning the gap. CDR3 in amino acids: CASSPVGSSYNEQFF. For the CDR3, the DNA is TGTGCCAGCTCACCAGTCGGGAGCTCCTACAATGAGCAGTTCTTC.

This clonotype has a count of ten or more. The rearrangement joins TRBV30 to TRBJ1-4, with 7 bases aligning to TRBD1. Losses at the gene ends were 1 base for V and 5 bases for J; bases not matched to a gene: 1. Per germline, CDR1 GTSNPN and CDR2 SVGIG (reference sequence). The CDR3 consists of 13 residues. The CDR3 DNA sequence: TGTGCCTGGAGTGAGGGACAGAATGAAAAACTGTTTTTT. Its translation: CAWSEGQNEKLFF. Full variable domain (remainder filled in from reference TRBV30 and TRBJ1-4): SQTIHQWPATLVQPVGSPLSLECTVEGTSNPNLYWYRQAAGRGLQLLFYSVGIGQISSEVPQNLSASRPQDRQFILSSKKLLLSDSGFYLCAWSEGQNEKLFFGSGTQLSVL.

This sequence joins TRBV27 and TRBJ2-7; TRBD1 aligns across 8 bases. This CDR3 has 12 amino acids. The germline V gene encodes CDR1 MNHEY and CDR2 SMNVEV (reference sequence). J was trimmed by 3 bases and V by 9 bases; bases with no gene match: 4. As DNA, the CDR3 is TGTGCCAGTTGGGACAGGTACTACGAGCAGTACTTC. It codes for CASWDRYYEQYF.

There are many counts of this clonotype. The rearrangement joins TRBV20-1 to TRBJ2-1; the D gene is possibly TRBD2 (5 bases). Deletions cut 6 bases from V and 3 bases from J, with 9 bases between. CDR1 and CDR2 (germline): DFQATT, SNEGSKA (reference sequence). CDR3 size: 12 residues. CDR3 in amino acids: CSAHSVYNEQFF. CDR3 sequence (DNA): TGCAGTGCCCATAGCGTCTACAATGAGCAGTTCTTC.

This clonotype was seen many times. This chain connects TRBV19 to TRBJ2-1; D remains unclear. The V end lost 5 bases, the J end lost 5 bases, and 10 bases lay between the germline ends. Germline assignment: CDR1 LNHDA and CDR2 SQIVND (reference sequence). The CDR3 runs to 13 residues. The CDR3 coding sequence is TGTGCCAGTAGTCTGGCGACCCACAATGAGCAGTTCTTC. This sequence encodes CASSLATHNEQFF.

This clonotype was counted ten times or more. J is TRBJ2-3 and V is TRBV3-1; 7 bases are a match to TRBD2. Trimming took 1 base from V and 2 from J; bases not matched to a gene: 9. Germline V lookup: CDR1 LGHDT, CDR2 YNNKEL (reference sequence). This CDR3 has 17 residues. The CDR3 region has the DNA TGTGCCAGCAGCCAAGGCTCGGGAGGCCCCCTCACAGATACGCAGTATTTT. It encodes CASSQGSGGPLTDTQYF.

This clonotype was counted ten times or more. The chain carries TRBV10-3 and TRBJ1-1, with D possibly matching TRBD1 (6 bases). Per the germline V gene, CDR1 is ENHRY and CDR2 is SYGVKD. V gave up 0 bases and J gave up 0 bases, with 11 bases separating them. The CDR3 length is 16 residues. Here the CDR3 reads CAISESSGAMNTEAFF. The CDR3 nucleotides are TGTGCCATCAGTGAGTCGTCAGGGGCGATGAACACTGAAGCTTTCTTT.

The chain uses TRBV7-2 and TRBJ1-2; tentatively, D is TRBD1 (5 bases). Trimming left V 5 bases short and J 5 bases short, with 15 bases between. Germline V lookup: CDR1 SGHTA, CDR2 FQGNSA. CDR3 length: 14 amino acids. CDR3 sequence: CASSRGGGEYGYTF. The CDR3 nucleotides read TGTGCCAGCAGCCGGGGGGGGGGAGAGTATGGCTACACCTTC.

This clonotype has at least ten counts. The CDR3, as DNA: TGCAGTGCGACCGGAGGGGGGCAAAATCAGCCCCAGCATTTT. Translation: CSATGGGQNQPQHF. The V call is TRBV20-1, the J call TRBJ1-5, with a possible D match to TRBD1 (6 bases). V lost 6 bases, J lost 4 bases, and 16 bases lay in between. The CDR3 extends over 14 amino acids. Germline V gene data show CDR1 as DFQATT and CDR2 as SNEGSKA (reference sequence).

In this sample, this clonotype turned up many times. The chain has TRBV28 and TRBJ1-3; unclear D gene. This CDR3 has 13 amino acids. V shed 3 bases and J shed 3 bases, with 6 bases lying between them. Germline values: CDR1 MDHEN, CDR2 SYDVKM. CDR3 protein: CASSFPFGNTIYF. Written as DNA, the CDR3 is TGTGCCAGCAGTTTCCCTTTTGGAAACACCATATATTTT.

This clonotype was recorded at least ten times. The chain couples TRBV6-1 to TRBJ2-1; 10 positions match TRBD2. The CDR3 totals 14 residues. Germline-derived CDR1 and CDR2 are MNHNS and SASEGT. Trimming cost V 6 bases and J 4 bases; bases outside gene matches: 3. In DNA, the CDR3 is TGTGCCAGCAGAAGCGGGAGGGCATACAATGAGCAGTTCTTC. Translation gives CASRSGRAYNEQFF.

This clonotype has at least ten counts. The rearrangement uses TRBV28 and TRBJ1-2; possible D gene TRBD1, 6 bases. This CDR3 has 13 residues. Deletions cut 3 bases from V and 8 bases from J, with 13 bases between. Germline V CDR1 and CDR2: MDHEN, SYDVKM. The DNA of the CDR3 is TGTGCCAGCAGTTTTTTACAGGGATACGGCTACACCTTC. The encoded protein is CASSFLQGYGYTF.

This clonotype was detected ten times or more. The chain couples TRBV6-1 to TRBJ2-6; no clear D gene. The CDR3 contains 15 residues. Germline loops: CDR1 MNHNS, CDR2 SASEGT. Between the trimmed V and J ends, which lost 6 bases and 1 base, there was a span of 10 bases. The CDR3 loop is CASSPSGSGANVLTF. Here the CDR3 DNA reads TGTGCCAGCAGCCCTAGTGGGTCTGGGGCCAACGTCCTGACTTTC.

This clonotype was counted at least ten times. The chain carries TRBV7-9 and TRBJ2-3; D is uncertain. The CDR3 spans 14 residues. CDR1 SEHNR and CDR2 FQNEAQ come from the germline V gene (reference sequence). V shed 1 base and J shed 1 base, with 6 bases lying between them. The CDR3 reads CASSLVFGTDTQYF. CDR3 DNA sequence: TGTGCCAGCAGCTTAGTCTTTGGCACAGATACGCAGTATTTT.

This clonotype was recorded many times. V is TRBV7-9 and J is TRBJ2-1; 7 bases fit TRBD1. The CDR3 is 16 residues long. CDR1 and CDR2 from the germline V gene are SEHNR and FQNEAQ (reference sequence). V gave up 1 base and J gave up 15 bases; unmatched junction bases: 18. The CDR3 spells CASSLGFGVDGQVGFF. The CDR3 DNA is TGTGCCAGCAGCTTAGGTTTCGGTGTAGATGGACAGGTCGGGTTCTTC.

The chain couples TRBV5-6 to TRBJ1-1; D is ambiguous. Germline-derived CDR1 and CDR2 are SGHDT and YYEEEE. The V and J ends lost 4 bases and 0 bases respectively, with 13 bases between them. CDR3 length: 15 amino acids. The chain's CDR3 is CASSPSGGLNTEAFF. In nucleotides, the CDR3 is TGTGCCAGCAGCCCCAGTGGAGGGTTGAACACTGAAGCTTTCTTT.

At least ten counts were recorded for this clonotype. This chain joins TRBV5-1 and TRBJ1-1; the D gene is possibly TRBD1 (6 bases). The CDR3 runs to 12 residues. Germline CDR1 reads SGHRS; CDR2 reads YFSETQ. V shed 0 bases and J shed 10 bases, with 10 bases lying between them. The CDR3 spells CASSLDQGRAFF. In nucleotides, the CDR3 is TGCGCCAGCAGCTTGGATCAGGGGAGAGCTTTCTTT.

This clonotype was picked up many times. The chain combines TRBV30 with TRBJ2-5; D is possibly TRBD2 (6 bases). V was cut by 4 bases and J by 5 bases, with 14 bases left in between. CDR1 and CDR2 from the germline V gene are GTSNPN and SVGIG (reference sequence). This CDR3 has 13 residues. CDR3 amino acids: CAWKRSGVETQYF. The DNA for the CDR3 is TGTGCCTGGAAAAGGTCGGGAGTCGAGACCCAGTACTTC.

The chain couples TRBV28 to TRBJ2-7, with 10 bases aligning to TRBD2. The CDR3 loop spans 15 amino acids. Germline V gene data show CDR1 as MDHEN and CDR2 as SYDVKM. J gave up 0 bases and V 2 bases, and 1 base lay outside the gene matches. The CDR3 here is CASSLSGRDSYEQYF. In nucleotides, the CDR3 is TGTGCCAGCAGTTTAAGCGGGAGGGACTCCTACGAGCAGTACTTC.

This clonotype appeared many times. The chain recombines TRBV28 with TRBJ2-1, with TRBD2 matching 7 bases. In germline, CDR1 is MDHEN, CDR2 SYDVKM. This CDR3 comprises 14 residues. With V trimmed by 9 bases and J by 9 bases, 14 bases remained unmatched. CDR3 sequence: CASIYGEGHFEQFF. The CDR3 DNA reads TGTGCCAGTATTTATGGGGAGGGCCATTTTGAGCAGTTCTTC.

About this clonotype itself: The conserved final phenylalanine or tryptophan is absent from the CDR3, which likely points to a read error. This sequence joins TRBV27 and TRBJ2-2, with 8 bases lining up with TRBD1. The CDR3 is 15 residues long. Germline CDR1 reads MNHEY; CDR2 reads SMNVEV (reference sequence). V trimming: 5 bases; J trimming: 3 bases; junction bases outside the gene matches: 5. The DNA of the CDR3 is TGTGCCAGCAGTCCGCAGACAGGGGACACCGGGGAGCTGTTTCTT. Protein product: CASSPQTGDTGELFL.

The sample holds many counts of this clonotype. The rearrangement joins TRBV11-2 to TRBJ2-5; D gene unclear. The V gene lost 8 bases and the J gene lost 13 bases, with 20 bases spanning the gap. The CDR3 runs 12 residues. From germline, CDR1 is SGHAT and CDR2 FQNNGV. In nucleotides, the CDR3 is TGTGCCAGCGGAATAGCCGGGCCTCCGTCGTACTTC. Translation: CASGIAGPPSYF.

The table lists this clonotype with many counts. This chain uses TRBV28 with TRBJ1-4, with D possibly being TRBD1 (6 bases). The germline V gene encodes CDR1 MDHEN and CDR2 SYDVKM. CDR3 length equals 15 residues. Trimming removed 8 bases from V and 2 bases from J, with 15 bases in between. In DNA form, the CDR3 reads TGTGCCAGCGGGGGAAGGGGGGACACTAATGAAAAACTGTTTTTT. Residues: CASGGRGDTNEKLFF.